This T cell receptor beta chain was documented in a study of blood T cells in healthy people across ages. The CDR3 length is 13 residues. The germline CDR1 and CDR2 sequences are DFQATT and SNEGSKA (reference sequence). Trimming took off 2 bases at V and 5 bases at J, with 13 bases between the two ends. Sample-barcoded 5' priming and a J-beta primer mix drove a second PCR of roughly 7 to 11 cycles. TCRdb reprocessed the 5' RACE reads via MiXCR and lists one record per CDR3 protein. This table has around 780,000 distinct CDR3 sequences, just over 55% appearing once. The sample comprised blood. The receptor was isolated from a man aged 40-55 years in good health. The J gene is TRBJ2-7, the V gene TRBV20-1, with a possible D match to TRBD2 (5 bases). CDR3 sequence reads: CSARWAGLDEQYF. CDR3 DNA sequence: TGCAGTGCTAGATGGGCGGGTTTGGACGAGCAGTACTTC.